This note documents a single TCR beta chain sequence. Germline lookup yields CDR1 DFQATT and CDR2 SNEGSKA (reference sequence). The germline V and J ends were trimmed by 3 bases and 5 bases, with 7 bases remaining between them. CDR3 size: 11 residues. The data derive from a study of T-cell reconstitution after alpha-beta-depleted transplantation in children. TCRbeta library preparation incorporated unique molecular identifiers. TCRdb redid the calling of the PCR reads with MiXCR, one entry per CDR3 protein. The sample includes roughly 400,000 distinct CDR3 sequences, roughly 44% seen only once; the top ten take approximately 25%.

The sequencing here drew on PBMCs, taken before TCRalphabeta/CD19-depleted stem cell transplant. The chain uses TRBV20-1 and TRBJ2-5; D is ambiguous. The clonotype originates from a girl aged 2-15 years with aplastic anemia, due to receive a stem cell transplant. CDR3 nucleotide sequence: TGCAGTGCTAGTTTTCCGGAGACCCAGTACTTC. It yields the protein CSASFPETQYF.